The 30 T cell receptor beta chains in this list originate from one sample, sequenced in a study of regulatory T cells in long-lasting Graves disease. Building the TCR beta libraries relied on iRepertoire HTBI primers, and CDR3 regions underwent Arm-PCR. TCRdb itself ran the multiplex PCR reads through MiXCR, one entry per CDR3 protein. This repertoire shows hundreds of thousands of distinct CDR3 sequences, roughly 15% found once; its top ten account for roughly 18%. This sample's time point: newly diagnosed GD, antithyroid drugs for less than 3 months. Preparation of the TCR library used RNA extracted from PBMCs. This sample was also put to use in a study of T cells in Graves' hyperthyroidism and ophthalmopathy.

Material: peripheral blood mononuclear cells (PBMCs), obtained at new diagnosis, from a patient treated with antithyroid drugs. These TCRs come from a woman in her twenties or thirties with Graves disease.

This clonotype was seen a few times. The junction shows a germline mismatch at one end, possibly a read error. The chain carries TRBV9 and TRBJ1-4; 7 bases line up with TRBD1. Looked up from germline, CDR1 is SGDLS and CDR2 is YYNGEE. The CDR3 sequence is 14 residues long. The CDR3 sequence: CASSARTGNEKPFF. As DNA, the CDR3 is TGTGCCAGCAGCGCAAGGACAGGTAACGAAAAACCGTTTTTT.

Note on this clonotype: Given a much more abundant clone one base away, this may be a read error. The J gene is TRBJ1-1, the V gene TRBV9; perhaps TRBD1 as D (5 bases). The V and J ends lost 4 bases and 7 bases respectively, with 14 bases between them. This CDR3 has 13 amino acids. Germline-derived CDR1 and CDR2 are SGDLS and YYNGEE. The CDR3 DNA reads TGTGCCAGCAGCACCCGGCGGGGCAGTGAAGCTTTCTTT. Translating it yields CASSTRRGSEAFF.

Worth noting for this clonotype: In this CDR3 the conserved last residue, phenylalanine or tryptophan, is missing, so a read error is likely. The rearrangement uses TRBV6-1 and TRBJ1-1, with 8 bases matching TRBD1. The germline V gene has CDR1 MNHNS and CDR2 SASEGT. This CDR3 is built from 15 residues. The trim removed 8 bases at V and 5 bases at J, leaving 13 bases unmatched. CDR3 amino acids: CASLGGRGPGTEAFL. The CDR3, as DNA: TGTGCCAGCCTAGGAGGCAGGGGGCCGGGGACTGAAGCTTTCCTT.

Comment on this clonotype: One end of the junction varies from germline; a read error may be responsible. This chain links TRBV2 with TRBJ2-1; 9 bases line up with TRBD1. The CDR3 has 15 amino acids. Per the germline V gene, CDR1 is SNHLY and CDR2 is FYNNEI. The CDR3 coding sequence is TGTGCCACCAGTGATACCGGGACAGGGAGGGGTGAGCAGTTCTTC. Its translation is CATSDTGTGRGEQFF.

This clonotype was seen just once. The CDR3 reads CSALDGACEQYF. The CDR3 nucleotides read TGCAGTGCCCTGGACGGAGCCTGCGAGCAGTACTTC. The chain couples TRBV20-1 to TRBJ2-7; no clear D gene. CDR3 length: 12 residues. V was cut by 6 bases and J by 6 bases, with 15 bases left in between. Germline V gene data show CDR1 as DFQATT and CDR2 as SNEGSKA (reference sequence).

The chain is built from TRBV5-4 and TRBJ1-3; 10 bases match TRBD1. Germline V gives CDR1 SGHNT, CDR2 YYREEE (reference sequence). The CDR3 has 16 residues. V was pared by 6 bases and J by 4 bases, with 10 bases of the junction left unmatched. The CDR3 here is CASTLTGGAGGNTIYF. The CDR3 nucleotides are TGTGCCAGCACCCTGACAGGGGGCGCGGGGGGAAACACCATATATTTT.

This clonotype was seen more than once but under ten times. V and J are TRBV9 and TRBJ2-7; TRBD2 might be the D (6 bases). This CDR3 region has 13 residues. Germline CDR1 SGDLS, CDR2 YYNGEE. The V and J ends lost 4 bases and 2 bases respectively, with 10 bases between them. The CDR3 DNA is TGTGCCAGCAGCCATGGGACTCCCTACGAGCAGTACTTC. Translating gives CASSHGTPYEQYF.

This chain joins TRBV24-1 and TRBJ2-5, with a weak D call TRBD1 (6 bases). The germline V gene has CDR1 KGHDR and CDR2 SFDVKD. The CDR3 has 14 amino acids. The ends were cut back, 6 bases at V and 7 bases at J, with 17 bases in the middle. The CDR3 DNA reads as TGTGCCACCAGTCGAAGTACAGGGATGGGGACCCAGTACTTC. Its translation is CATSRSTGMGTQYF.

This clonotype has a count of ten or more. This rearrangement joins TRBV6-1 to TRBJ2-1; a possible D gene is TRBD2 (5 bases). The CDR3 runs to 19 residues. CDR1 MNHNS and CDR2 SASEGT come from the germline V gene. V lost 0 bases, J lost 0 bases, and 18 bases lay in between. The DNA for the CDR3 is TGTGCCAGCAGTGAAGCGCTTCTTCGGGTTGCGGGCTCCTACAATGAGCAGTTCTTC. Protein: CASSEALLRVAGSYNEQFF.

V usage is TRBV19 and J usage is TRBJ2-5; D gene ambiguous. V shed 3 bases and J shed 5 bases, with 4 bases lying between them. The CDR3 covers 11 residues. The V gene's germline CDR1 is LNHDA and CDR2 SQIVND (reference sequence). CDR3 protein: CASSIWETQYF. The CDR3 DNA reads TGTGCCAGTAGTATTTGGGAGACCCAGTACTTC.

This clonotype came up many times. The chain recombines TRBV27 with TRBJ1-1, with unresolved D. CDR1 and CDR2 (germline): MNHEY, SMNVEV (reference sequence). This CDR3 spans 14 amino acids. V was shortened by 2 bases and J by 5 bases, with 12 bases between the two germline ends. The CDR3 DNA is TGTGCCAGCAGTTTACAGCCAGGTGGGACTGAAGCTTTCTTT. It encodes CASSLQPGGTEAFF.

The sample holds many counts of this clonotype. The chain couples TRBV6-9 to TRBJ2-3; D call uncertain. Per germline, CDR1 MNHGY and CDR2 SVAAGI. CDR3 length: 15 amino acids. Trimming took off 2 bases at V and 2 bases at J, with 11 bases between the two ends. The CDR3 here is CASSYRGTDTDTQYF. The CDR3 bases are TGTGCCAGCAGTTATCGCGGAACGGACACAGATACGCAGTATTTT.

The sample holds a few counts of this clonotype. V and J are TRBV20-1 and TRBJ2-6; no clear D. The V and J ends lost 3 bases and 0 bases respectively, with 9 bases between them. Germline CDR1 and CDR2: DFQATT and SNEGSKA (reference sequence). The CDR3 is 15 residues long. CDR3 loop: CSARKHNSGANVLTF. Written as DNA, the CDR3 is TGCAGTGCTAGGAAGCACAACTCTGGGGCCAACGTCCTGACTTTC.

The gene calls are TRBV20-1 and TRBJ1-1; D is uncertain. Trimming took 6 bases from V and 1 from J, leaving 18 bases between them. From germline, CDR1 is DFQATT and CDR2 SNEGSKA (reference sequence). The CDR3 consists of 15 residues. The CDR3 spells CSAPRELRENTEAFF. The CDR3 nucleotides read TGCAGTGCCCCCCGGGAGCTGAGGGAGAACACTGAAGCTTTCTTT.

At least ten counts were recorded for this clonotype. V usage is TRBV20-1 and J usage is TRBJ2-7; the D call may be TRBD1 or TRBD2 (5 bases each). This CDR3 region has 13 residues. CDR1 DFQATT and CDR2 SNEGSKA come from the germline V gene (reference sequence). Trimming stripped 4 bases from V and 5 bases from J, with 15 bases between. Here the CDR3 DNA reads TGCAGTGCTACGGGGACCCCTCCTAACGAGCAGTACTTC. Protein product: CSATGTPPNEQYF.

This clonotype was seen at least ten times. The chain carries TRBV3-1 and TRBJ1-5; D is unclear. Per the germline V gene, CDR1 is LGHDT and CDR2 is YNNKEL (reference sequence). The V end lost 2 bases, the J end lost 0 bases, and 17 bases lay between the germline ends. The CDR3 covers 18 residues. The CDR3: CASSQTYLGSYSNQPQHF. In DNA form, the CDR3 reads TGTGCCAGCAGCCAAACCTACCTAGGCAGTTATAGCAATCAGCCCCAGCATTTT. Variable domain in full (rest from reference TRBV3-1 and TRBJ1-5): DTAVSQTPKYLVTQMGNDKSIKCEQNLGHDTMYWYKQDSKKFLKIMFSYNNKELIINETVPNRFSPKSPDKAHLNLHINSLELGDSAVYFCASSQTYLGSYSNQPQHFGDGTRLSIL.

This clonotype has ten or more counts. The chain employs TRBV20-1 and TRBJ1-2; the D is unclear. The CDR3 has 15 residues. CDR1 is DFQATT, CDR2 SNEGSKA, per germline (reference sequence). Between the trimmed V and J ends, which lost 0 bases and 0 bases, there was a span of 11 bases. The CDR3 spells CSARDRVNTNYGYTF. The CDR3 nucleotides read TGCAGTGCTAGAGATCGAGTTAATACTAACTATGGCTACACCTTC.

This clonotype was seen a handful of times. In DNA form, the CDR3 reads TGTGCCAGCAGTCCAAGGGACCCAATCTACGAGCAGTACTTC. As protein: CASSPRDPIYEQYF. The chain couples TRBV6-2 or TRBV6-3 to TRBJ2-7, with D possibly being TRBD1 or TRBD2 (5 bases each). Germline assignment: CDR1 MNHEY and CDR2 SVGEGT. V was shortened by 5 bases and J by 3 bases, with 14 bases between the two germline ends. CDR3 length equals 14 residues.

The chain combines TRBV28 with TRBJ1-2; tentatively, D is TRBD1 (6 bases). Trimming took 8 bases from V and 4 from J, leaving 17 bases between them. The germline CDR1 and CDR2 sequences are MDHEN and SYDVKM. CDR3 length: 14 residues. The CDR3 region has the DNA TGTGCCAGCGAGATCTCAGGGGTAGGCTATGGCTACACCTTC. As protein: CASEISGVGYGYTF.

A few counts support this clonotype. V and J are TRBV10-2 and TRBJ1-5; no firm D call. The V gene's germline CDR1 is WSHSY and CDR2 SAAADI. V lost 3 bases and J lost 6, with 12 bases in between. The CDR3 totals 14 residues. CDR3 DNA sequence: TGCGCCAGCAGTGACGGTCTATCAAGTCAGCCCCAGCATTTT. This encodes CASSDGLSSQPQHF.

V usage is TRBV5-1 and J usage is TRBJ1-1; TRBD1 matches 7 bases. With 4 bases clipped from V and 3 bases from J, the junction kept 6 bases outside the gene matches. The CDR3 covers 14 residues. Germline CDR1 SGHRS, CDR2 YFSETQ. The CDR3 protein is CASSVGQVHTEAFF. The CDR3, as DNA: TGCGCCAGCAGCGTAGGACAGGTGCACACTGAAGCTTTCTTT.

Many counts were recorded for this clonotype. The chain is built from TRBV7-2 and TRBJ2-7; D perhaps matches TRBD2 (6 bases). Trimming took 5 bases from V and 2 from J, leaving 19 bases between them. The germline V gene encodes CDR1 SGHTA and CDR2 FQGNSA. The CDR3 sequence is 16 residues long. The CDR3 reads CASSPPGLATTYEQYF. The CDR3 bases are TGTGCCAGCAGCCCCCCCGGGCTAGCGACAACCTACGAGCAGTACTTC.

V gene TRBV6-2 or TRBV6-3 combines with J gene TRBJ1-2; a weak D match, TRBD1 (6 bases). Germline assignment: CDR1 MNHEY and CDR2 SVGEGT. Trimming pared 2 bases from V and 4 bases from J, leaving 11 bases between. The CDR3 length is 14 residues. The CDR3 spells CASSYDRLSYGYTF. DNA of the CDR3: TGTGCCAGCAGTTACGACAGGCTTTCCTATGGCTACACCTTC.

A word on this clonotype: A much larger clonotype is one base distant, so this may be a read error. The V gene is TRBV28, the J gene TRBJ1-5; maybe TRBD1 (5 bases). The germline CDR1 and CDR2 sequences are MDHEN and SYDVKM. This CDR3 has 14 amino acids. The CDR3 loop reads CASSFYLGPQPRHF. The CDR3, as DNA: TGTGCCAGCAGTTTTTATCTGGGACCTCAGCCCCGGCATTTT.

The chain links TRBV6-1 to TRBJ2-7; no firm D call. The CDR3 contains 16 residues. The germline V gene encodes CDR1 MNHNS and CDR2 SASEGT. Deletions cut 3 bases from V and 0 bases from J, with 15 bases between. Here the CDR3 reads CASSDTSGVISYEQYF. The CDR3, as DNA: TGTGCCAGCAGTGATACCTCCGGAGTGATCTCCTACGAGCAGTACTTC.

V and J are TRBV20-1 and TRBJ2-7, with 10 positions matching TRBD2. The CDR3 has 16 residues. The ends lost 4 bases at V and 0 bases at J; junction bases unmatched: 9. The germline gives CDR1 DFQATT, CDR2 SNEGSKA (reference sequence). CDR3 residues: CSAIGLAESSSYEQYF. The CDR3 bases are TGCAGTGCTATTGGACTAGCGGAGAGCAGCTCCTACGAGCAGTACTTC.

This clonotype was counted many times. The chain couples TRBV4-1 to TRBJ2-7; weak D call: TRBD1 (5 bases). This CDR3 is built from 15 residues. The ends were cut back, 1 base at V and 2 bases at J, with 12 bases in the middle. The germline V gene has CDR1 MGHRA and CDR2 YSYEKL. The CDR3 loop reads CASSQGLDNPYEQYF. DNA of the CDR3: TGCGCCAGCAGCCAAGGTTTGGACAACCCCTACGAGCAGTACTTC.

The rearrangement uses TRBV7-9 and TRBJ2-3; TRBD2 matches 8 bases. This CDR3 has 16 residues. Trimming removed 6 bases from V and 5 bases from J; junction bases left unmatched: 13. Germline V gives CDR1 SEHNR, CDR2 FQNEAQ (reference sequence). In DNA form, the CDR3 reads TGTGCCAGCAGGCTAGGCTCGGGGGGGGCTGGAGATACGCAGTATTTT. This sequence encodes CASRLGSGGAGDTQYF. The complete variable domain, with remaining parts taken from reference TRBV7-9 and TRBJ2-3, reads DTGVSQNPRHKITKRGQNVTFRCDPISEHNRLYWYRQTLGQGPEFLTYFQNEAQLEKSRLLSDRFSAERPKGSFSTLEIQRTEQGDSAMYLCASRLGSGGAGDTQYFGPGTRLTVL.

This clonotype appeared many times. The CDR3 here is CASSVARNTEAFF. For the CDR3, the DNA is TGTGCCAGCAGCGTAGCCAGGAACACTGAAGCTTTCTTT. The genes are TRBV9 and TRBJ1-1; D gene unclear. V was trimmed by 0 bases and J by 1 base, leaving 4 bases between them. The germline V gene encodes CDR1 SGDLS and CDR2 YYNGEE. The CDR3 has 13 residues.

The chain links TRBV12-3 or TRBV12-4 to TRBJ1-4; D is unresolved. Trimming took 3 bases from V and 8 from J, leaving 13 bases between them. This CDR3 spans 14 amino acids. This chain's CDR3 is CASSLRNHKEKLFF. DNA of the CDR3: TGTGCCAGCAGTTTGAGGAACCACAAGGAAAAACTGTTTTTT.